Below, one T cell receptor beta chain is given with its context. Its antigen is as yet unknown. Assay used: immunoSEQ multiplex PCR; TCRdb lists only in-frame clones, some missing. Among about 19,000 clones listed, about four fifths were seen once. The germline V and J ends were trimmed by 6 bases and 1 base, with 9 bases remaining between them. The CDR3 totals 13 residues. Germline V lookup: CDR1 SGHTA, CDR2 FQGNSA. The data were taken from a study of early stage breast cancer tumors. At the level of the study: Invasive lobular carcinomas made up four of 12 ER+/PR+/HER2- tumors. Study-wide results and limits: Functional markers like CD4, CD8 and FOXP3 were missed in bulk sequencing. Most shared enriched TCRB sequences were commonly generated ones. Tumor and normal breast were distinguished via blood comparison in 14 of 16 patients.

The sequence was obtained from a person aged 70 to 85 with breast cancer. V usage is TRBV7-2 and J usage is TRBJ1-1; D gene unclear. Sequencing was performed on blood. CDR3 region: CASRRQRNTEAFF. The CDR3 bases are TGTGCCAGCAGACGACAACGGAACACTGAAGCTTTCTTT.